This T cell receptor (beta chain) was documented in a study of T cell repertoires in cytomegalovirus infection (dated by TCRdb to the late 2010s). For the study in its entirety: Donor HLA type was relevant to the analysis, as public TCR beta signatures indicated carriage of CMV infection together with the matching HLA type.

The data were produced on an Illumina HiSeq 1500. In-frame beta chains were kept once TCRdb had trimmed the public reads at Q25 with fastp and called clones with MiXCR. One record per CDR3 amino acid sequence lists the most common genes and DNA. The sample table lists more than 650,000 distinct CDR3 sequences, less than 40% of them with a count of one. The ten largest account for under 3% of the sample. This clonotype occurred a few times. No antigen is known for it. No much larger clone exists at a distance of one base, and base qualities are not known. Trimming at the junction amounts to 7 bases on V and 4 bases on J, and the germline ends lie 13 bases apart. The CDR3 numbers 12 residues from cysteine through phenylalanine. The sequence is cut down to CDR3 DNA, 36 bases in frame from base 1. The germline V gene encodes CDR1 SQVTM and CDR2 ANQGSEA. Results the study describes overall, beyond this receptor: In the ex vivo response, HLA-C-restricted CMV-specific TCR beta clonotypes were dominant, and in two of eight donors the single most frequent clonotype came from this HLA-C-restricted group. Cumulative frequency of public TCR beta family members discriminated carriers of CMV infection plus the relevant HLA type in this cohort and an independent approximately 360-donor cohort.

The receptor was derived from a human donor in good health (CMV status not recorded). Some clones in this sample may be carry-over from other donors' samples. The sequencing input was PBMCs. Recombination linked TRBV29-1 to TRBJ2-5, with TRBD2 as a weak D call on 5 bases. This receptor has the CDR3 CSGQPGGETQYF. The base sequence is TGCAGCGGTCAACCTGGAGGAGAGACCCAGTACTTC.